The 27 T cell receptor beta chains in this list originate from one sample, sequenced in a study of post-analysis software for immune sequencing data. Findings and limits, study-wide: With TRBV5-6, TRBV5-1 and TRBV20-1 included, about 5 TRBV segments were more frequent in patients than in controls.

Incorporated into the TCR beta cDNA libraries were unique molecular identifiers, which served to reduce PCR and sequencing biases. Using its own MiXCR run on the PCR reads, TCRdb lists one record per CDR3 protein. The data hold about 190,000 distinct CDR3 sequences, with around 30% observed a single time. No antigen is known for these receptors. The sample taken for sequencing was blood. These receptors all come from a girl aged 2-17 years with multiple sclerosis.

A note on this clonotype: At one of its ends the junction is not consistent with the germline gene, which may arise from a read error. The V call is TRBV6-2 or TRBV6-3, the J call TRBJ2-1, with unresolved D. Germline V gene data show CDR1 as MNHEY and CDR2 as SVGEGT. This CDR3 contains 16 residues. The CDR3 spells CVSSSPGHESWNEQFF. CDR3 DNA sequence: TGTGTCAGCAGTTCCCCGGGCCACGAAAGTTGGAATGAGCAGTTCTTC.

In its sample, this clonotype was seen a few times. CDR3 DNA: TGTGCCAGCAGTGAAGGAGGCACAGATACGCAGTATTTT. Its translation is CASSEGGTDTQYF. The chain is built from TRBV2 and TRBJ2-3; no reliable D call. CDR1 is SNHLY, CDR2 FYNNEI, per germline. Between the trimmed V and J ends, which lost 1 base and 1 base, there was a span of 3 bases. The CDR3 contains 13 residues.

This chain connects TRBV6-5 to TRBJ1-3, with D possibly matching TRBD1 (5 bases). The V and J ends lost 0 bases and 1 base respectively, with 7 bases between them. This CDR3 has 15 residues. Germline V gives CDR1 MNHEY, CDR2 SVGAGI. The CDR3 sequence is CASSYSQGSGNTIYF. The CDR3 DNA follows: TGTGCCAGCAGTTACTCGCAGGGATCTGGAAACACCATATATTTT.

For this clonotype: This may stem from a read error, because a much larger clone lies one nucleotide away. Written as DNA, the CDR3 is TGTGCCAGCAGTCTCAGGCCCGTGAACGCTGAAGCTTTCTTT. It yields the protein CASSLRPVNAEAFF. The V call is TRBV28, the J call TRBJ1-1; D remains unclear. The CDR3 is 14 amino acids. Germline V gene data show CDR1 as MDHEN and CDR2 as SYDVKM. The variable domain in full, completed from reference TRBV28 and TRBJ1-1, reads DVKVTQSSRYLVKRTGEKVFLECVQDMDHENMFWYRQDPGLGLRLIYFSYDVKMKEKGDIPEGYSVSREKKERFSLILESASTNQTSMYLCASSLRPVNAEAFFGQGTRLTVV.

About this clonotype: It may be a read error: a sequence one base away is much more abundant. CDR3 DNA: TGTGCCTCATCAGGGGCGAACACTGAAGCTTTCTTT. It yields the protein CASSGANTEAFF. V usage is TRBV24-1 and J usage is TRBJ1-1; D is perhaps TRBD1 (6 bases). Germline V gene lookup returns CDR1 KGHDR and CDR2 SFDVKD. V was trimmed by 12 bases and J by 1 base, leaving 11 bases between them. The CDR3 sequence is 12 residues long.

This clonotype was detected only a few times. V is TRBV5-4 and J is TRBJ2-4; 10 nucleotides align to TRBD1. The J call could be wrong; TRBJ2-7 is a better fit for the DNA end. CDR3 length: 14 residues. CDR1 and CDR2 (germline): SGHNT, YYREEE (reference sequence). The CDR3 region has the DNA TGTGCCAGCAGCCCCCGGGACAGGGGCCACGAGCAGTACTTC. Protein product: CASSPRDRGHEQYF.

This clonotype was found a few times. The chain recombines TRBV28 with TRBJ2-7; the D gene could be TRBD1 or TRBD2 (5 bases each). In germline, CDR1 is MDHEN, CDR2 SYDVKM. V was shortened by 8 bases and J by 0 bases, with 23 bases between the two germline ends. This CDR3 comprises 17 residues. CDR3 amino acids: CASGLPLEDTISYEQYF. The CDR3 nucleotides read TGTGCCAGCGGCCTACCGTTGGAGGACACGATCTCCTACGAGCAGTACTTC. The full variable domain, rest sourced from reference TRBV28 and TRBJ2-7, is DVKVTQSSRYLVKRTGEKVFLECVQDMDHENMFWYRQDPGLGLRLIYFSYDVKMKEKGDIPEGYSVSREKKERFSLILESASTNQTSMYLCASGLPLEDTISYEQYFGPGTRLTVT.

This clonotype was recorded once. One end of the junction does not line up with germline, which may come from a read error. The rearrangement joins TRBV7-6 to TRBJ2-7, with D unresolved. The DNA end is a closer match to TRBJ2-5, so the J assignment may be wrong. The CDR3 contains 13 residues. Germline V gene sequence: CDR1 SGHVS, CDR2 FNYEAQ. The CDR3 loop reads CAGRSPPGETQYF. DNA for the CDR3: TGTGCCGGCAGGTCTCCCCCGGGAGAGACCCAGTACTTC.

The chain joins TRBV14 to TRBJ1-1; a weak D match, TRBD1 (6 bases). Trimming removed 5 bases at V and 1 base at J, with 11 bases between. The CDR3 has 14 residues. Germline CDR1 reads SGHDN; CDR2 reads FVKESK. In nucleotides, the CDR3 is TGTGCCAGCAGCGCACAGGGTTGGAACACTGAAGCTTTCTTT. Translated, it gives CASSAQGWNTEAFF.

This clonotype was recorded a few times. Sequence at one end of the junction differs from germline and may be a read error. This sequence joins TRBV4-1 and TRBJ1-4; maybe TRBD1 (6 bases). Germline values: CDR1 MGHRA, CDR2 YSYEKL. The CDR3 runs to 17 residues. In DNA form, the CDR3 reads TGCACCAGCAGCCAAGAGGGGACTCCAACCCGAGGGGGAAAACTGTTTTTT. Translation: CTSSQEGTPTRGGKLFF.

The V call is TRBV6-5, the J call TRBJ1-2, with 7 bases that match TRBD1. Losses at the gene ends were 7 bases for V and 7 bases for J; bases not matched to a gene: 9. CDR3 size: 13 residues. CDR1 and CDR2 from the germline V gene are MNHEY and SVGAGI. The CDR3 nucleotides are TGTGCCAGCACCAACCAGCAGGGGGGTGGCTACACCTTC. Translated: CASTNQQGGGYTF.

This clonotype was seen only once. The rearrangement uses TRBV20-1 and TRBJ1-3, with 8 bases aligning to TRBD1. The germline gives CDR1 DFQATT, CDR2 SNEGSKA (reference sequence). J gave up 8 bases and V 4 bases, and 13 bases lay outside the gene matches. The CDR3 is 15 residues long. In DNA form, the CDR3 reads TGCAGTGCTACCCTCCGGGACAGGCCCCGCGACACCATATATTTT. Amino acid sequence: CSATLRDRPRDTIYF.

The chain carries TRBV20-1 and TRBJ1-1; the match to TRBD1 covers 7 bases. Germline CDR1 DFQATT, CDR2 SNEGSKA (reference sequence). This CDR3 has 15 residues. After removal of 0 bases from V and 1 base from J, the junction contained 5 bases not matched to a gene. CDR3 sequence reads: CSARDPRGRNTEAFF. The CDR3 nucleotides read TGCAGTGCTAGAGATCCTAGGGGGCGGAACACTGAAGCTTTCTTT.

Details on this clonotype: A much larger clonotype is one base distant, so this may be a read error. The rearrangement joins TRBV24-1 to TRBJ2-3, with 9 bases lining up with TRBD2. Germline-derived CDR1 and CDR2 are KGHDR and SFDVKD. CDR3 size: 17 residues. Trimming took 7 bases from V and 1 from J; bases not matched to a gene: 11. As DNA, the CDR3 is TGTGCCACCAGAGGCCTCTGGGGCGGGGGGGGCACAGATACGCAGTATTTT. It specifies CATRGLWGGGGTDTQYF.

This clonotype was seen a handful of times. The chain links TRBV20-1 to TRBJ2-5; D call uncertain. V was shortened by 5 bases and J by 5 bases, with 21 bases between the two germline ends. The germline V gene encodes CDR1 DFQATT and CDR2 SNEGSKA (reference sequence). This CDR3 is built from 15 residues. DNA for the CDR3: TGCAGTGCTTCGACCCTTGACTCGCGAAGGGAGACCCAGTACTTC. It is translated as CSASTLDSRRETQYF.

This CDR3 is CASSGGRLAGANEQFF. The CDR3 nucleotides are TGTGCCAGCAGTGGGGGAAGACTAGCGGGAGCCAATGAGCAGTTCTTC. This sequence joins TRBV2 and TRBJ2-1, with TRBD2 matching over 12 bases. CDR3 length: 16 amino acids. The trim removed 4 bases at V and 6 bases at J, leaving 7 bases unmatched. From germline, CDR1 is SNHLY and CDR2 FYNNEI.

The CDR3 DNA is TGTGCCATCATTGCCGGGACTAGGCCCCCAGATACGCAGTATTTT. Its translation: CAIIAGTRPPDTQYF. The chain is built from TRBV6-6 and TRBJ2-3; the match to TRBD2 covers 8 bases. The CDR3 covers 15 residues. V dropped 10 bases and J dropped 4; count of bases not matched to a gene: 13. Germline assignment: CDR1 MNHNY and CDR2 SVGAGI (reference sequence).

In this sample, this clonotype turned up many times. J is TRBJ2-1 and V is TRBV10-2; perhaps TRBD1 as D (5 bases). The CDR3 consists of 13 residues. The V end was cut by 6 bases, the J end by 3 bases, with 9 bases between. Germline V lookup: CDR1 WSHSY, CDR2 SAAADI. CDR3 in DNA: TGCGCCAGCAGCGATGACAGCTACAATGAGCAGTTCTTC. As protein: CASSDDSYNEQFF.

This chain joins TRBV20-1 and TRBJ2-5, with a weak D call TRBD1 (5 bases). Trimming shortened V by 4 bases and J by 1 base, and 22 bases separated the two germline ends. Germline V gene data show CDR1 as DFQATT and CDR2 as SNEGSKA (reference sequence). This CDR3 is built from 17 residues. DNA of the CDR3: TGCAGTGCTAACATTCTGGTAACAGGATGGCTCCAAGAGACCCAGTACTTC. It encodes CSANILVTGWLQETQYF.

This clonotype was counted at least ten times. The DNA of the CDR3 is TGTGCCAGCAGTGAAGCGCTTGTAGGACAGGAGAATGATACGCAGTATTTT. Its protein product is CASSEALVGQENDTQYF. The chain combines TRBV2 with TRBJ2-3, with TRBD1 identical over 7 bases. From germline, CDR1 is SNHLY and CDR2 FYNNEI. With V trimmed by 0 bases and J by 6 bases, 12 bases remained unmatched. The CDR3 consists of 17 residues.

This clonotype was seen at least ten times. CDR3 in amino acids: CASSYSGSEKRAYGYTF. DNA for the CDR3: TGTGCCAGCAGTTACTCTGGCTCTGAGAAACGGGCCTATGGCTACACCTTC. The chain recombines TRBV6-6 with TRBJ1-2; D gene ambiguous. The ends were cut back, 0 bases at V and 4 bases at J, with 18 bases in the middle. Germline V gives CDR1 MNHNY, CDR2 SVGAGI (reference sequence). The CDR3 totals 17 residues.

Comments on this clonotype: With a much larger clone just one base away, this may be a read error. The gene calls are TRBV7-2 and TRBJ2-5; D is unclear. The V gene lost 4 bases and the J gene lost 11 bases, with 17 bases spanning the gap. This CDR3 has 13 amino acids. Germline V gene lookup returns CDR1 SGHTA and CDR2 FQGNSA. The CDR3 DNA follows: TGTGCCAGCAGCTATTCACCGAACAATGAGCAGTACTTC. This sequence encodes CASSYSPNNEQYF.

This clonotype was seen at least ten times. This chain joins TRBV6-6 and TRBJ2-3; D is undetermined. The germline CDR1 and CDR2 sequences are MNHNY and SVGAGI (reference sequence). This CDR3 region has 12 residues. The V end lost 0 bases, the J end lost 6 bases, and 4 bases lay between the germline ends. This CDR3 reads CASSYSVDTQYF. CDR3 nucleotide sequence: TGTGCCAGCAGTTACTCTGTGGATACGCAGTATTTT.

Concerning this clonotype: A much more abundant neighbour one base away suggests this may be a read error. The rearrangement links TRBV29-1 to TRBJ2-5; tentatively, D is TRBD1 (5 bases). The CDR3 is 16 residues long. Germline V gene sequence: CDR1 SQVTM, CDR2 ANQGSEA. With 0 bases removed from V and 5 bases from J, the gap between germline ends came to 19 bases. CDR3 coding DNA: TGCAGCGTTGAAGATTTCGGTAGGGGCTATTGGGAGACCCAGTACTTC. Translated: CSVEDFGRGYWETQYF.

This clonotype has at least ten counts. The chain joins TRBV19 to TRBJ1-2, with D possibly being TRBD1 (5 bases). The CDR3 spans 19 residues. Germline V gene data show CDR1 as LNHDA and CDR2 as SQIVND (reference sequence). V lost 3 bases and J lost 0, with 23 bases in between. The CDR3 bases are TGTGCCAGTAGTATTTTCGGGGGATCCAGAAGGGGAGCTAACTATGGCTACACCTTC. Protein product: CASSIFGGSRRGANYGYTF.

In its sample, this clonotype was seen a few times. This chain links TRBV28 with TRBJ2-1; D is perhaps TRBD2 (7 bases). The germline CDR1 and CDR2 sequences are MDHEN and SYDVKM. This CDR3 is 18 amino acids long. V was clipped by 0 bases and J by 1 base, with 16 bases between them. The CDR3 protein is CASSLWGGAGVSYNEQFF. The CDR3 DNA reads TGTGCCAGCAGTTTATGGGGGGGGGCGGGAGTGTCCTACAATGAGCAGTTCTTC.

This chain's CDR3 is CASSGAAMRTEAFF. In DNA form, the CDR3 reads TGCGCCAGCAGCGGGGCGGCAATGCGGACTGAAGCTTTCTTT. This rearrangement joins TRBV5-1 to TRBJ1-1; possibly TRBD1 for D (5 bases). The CDR3 runs to 14 residues. V was shortened by 4 bases and J by 5 bases, with 15 bases between the two germline ends. The germline gives CDR1 SGHRS, CDR2 YFSETQ. The variable domain in full, completed from reference TRBV5-1 and TRBJ1-1, reads KAGVTQTPRYLIKTRGQQVTLSCSPISGHRSVSWYQQTPGQGLQFLFEYFSETQRNKGNFPGRFSGRQFSNSRSEMNVSTLELGDSALYLCASSGAAMRTEAFFGQGTRLTVV.